Ten or more counts support the clone carrying this T cell receptor beta chain. Antigen: not known. These data are taken from a study of naive and memory T cell subsets. Whole-study results and caveats: In CD4 and CD8 cells, diversity dropped from naive through EMRA. A few larger clonotypes appeared in naive repertoires, especially CD8, possibly memory cells re-expressing CD45RA.

Both TRBC1 and TRBC2 were covered by a beta constant-region primer of two equimolar oligonucleotides. The ligated cDNA underwent four PCR rounds using SP2 and nested alpha and beta constant-region primers. In TCRdb, the UMI-ligation and nested PCR reads were re-called with MiXCR into one record per CDR3 protein. The repertoire holds over 90,000 distinct CDR3 sequences, with approximately 11% as singletons. CMV status came from CD4+ T cell IFNgamma after overnight CMV lysate stimulation of fresh PBMCs. Per germline, CDR1 MNHEY and CDR2 SVGAGI. The CDR3 contains 11 residues. Trimming cost V 6 bases and J 8 bases, with 7 bases left between them.

Specimen: naive CD4+ T cells from blood. This sequence was found in a human donor in good health. This chain uses TRBV6-5 with TRBJ1-4, with no clear D. CDR3 sequence (DNA): TGTGCCAGCAGGGGAGTGGAAAAACTGTTTTTT. The encoded protein is CASRGVEKLFF.